This T cell receptor beta chain was recovered during a study of cytomegalovirus exposure and HLA in healthy donors. CDR3 length: 14 amino acids. J gave up 0 bases and V 5 bases, and 2 bases lay outside the gene matches. Germline-derived CDR1 and CDR2 are GTSNPN and SVGIG (reference sequence). The PCR employed 60 Vbeta primers together with 13 Jbeta primers. Clones were sequenced by immunoSEQ multiplex PCR, and TCRdb holds only the in-frame ones, with some missing. The sample records 60,000 to 90,000 clones, about 67% being singletons. The chain uses TRBV30 and TRBJ1-3; 9 bases map to TRBD1. The sequencing input was PBMCs. The clonotype was recovered from a man aged 35-49 years in good health and CMV-seropositive. The CDR3 spells CAWGQGNSGNTIYF. Here the CDR3 DNA reads TGTGCCTGGGGACAGGGGAACTCTGGAAACACCATATATTTT.